The present entry profiles one TCR beta chain with its context. Its specificity is not known. The table came from immunoSEQ multiplex PCR; TCRdb's copy has only in-frame clones and leaves some out. Altogether tens of thousands of clones are present, approximately 80% being singletons, with the ten largest covering about 8%. The V gene's germline CDR1 is MNHNS and CDR2 SASEGT. CDR3 length equals 14 residues. V dropped 0 bases and J dropped 7; count of bases not matched to a gene: 3. This record belongs to a study of PD-1 blockade in classical Hodgkin lymphoma. Study details: Intravenous infusions of nivolumab 3 mg/kg reached patients every 2 weeks. Study outcomes and limitations: Complete responders matched newly diagnosed patients in baseline diversity. Relapsed/refractory patients reportedly had the lowest baseline TCR diversity, below newly diagnosed patients, who were below healthy donors. By C4D1, CD4+ diversity increased significantly, especially in complete responders.

Patients all relapsed after autologous stem cell transplantation, and there was variation in brentuximab vedotin exposure. The sample was peripheral blood mononuclear cells (PBMCs), taken before the second cycle of nivolumab. The receptor was isolated from a human donor with classical Hodgkin lymphoma. This chain links TRBV6-1 with TRBJ1-2; 9 nucleotides line up with TRBD1. The CDR3 reads CASSEARDRAGYTF. As DNA, the CDR3 is TGTGCCAGCAGTGAAGCGAGGGACAGGGCTGGCTACACCTTC.